Given below is one T cell receptor beta chain in context. Its antigen is unknown. The cDNA was synthesized by 5'RACE incorporating 10-nucleotide random UMIs. MiXCR, run by TCRdb on the 5' RACE reads, gives a single entry per CDR3 protein. This table holds roughly 80,000 distinct CDR3 sequences, approximately 17% found once. The sample comes from a study of neurological immune-mediated disorders. The germline V gene encodes CDR1 SGHDT and CDR2 YYEEEE. Trimming took 3 bases from V and 4 from J; bases not matched to a gene: 10. The CDR3 extends over 17 amino acids. Healthy control participants comprised blood bank volunteers in Maryland, USA. Findings of the study overall: No expanded-clone CDR3 amino acid sequence recurred across subjects, suggesting private TCR-beta repertoires.

Input material: PBMCs. This clonotype was obtained from a woman between 40 and 50 years old in good health. The chain links TRBV5-6 to TRBJ2-5, with TRBD2 matching over 12 bases. CDR3 DNA sequence: TGTGCCAGCAGCTACAGGACTAGCGGGACCAGAAGAGAGACCCAGTACTTC. Protein: CASSYRTSGTRRETQYF.